The 17 T cell receptor beta chains reported below all come from one sample, sequenced in a study of T-cell memory formation after mild COVID-19 listed by TCRdb under 2021. Library method: 5' RACE. Sequencing was performed on an Illumina NovaSeq 6000. TCRdb reworked the public reads: Q25 trimming with fastp, MiXCR clone assembly, productive beta chains retained. Rows are unified per CDR3 protein, each entry keeping the most common DNA and genes. Here the sample has about 57,000 distinct CDR3 sequences; 12% occur a single time. Approximately 26% of the sample is held by the ten biggest clonotypes. Sequencing was done on a sample of PBMCs or a T cell subset sorted from them (not recorded which). The receptors derive from a man aged 18 to 29 who had mild COVID-19 (a few samples of this study predate the infection). The sample titles of this study are shuffled in the database, so cell type and time point are left out; the donor was told from shared clones.

This clonotype was observed a few times. The V call is TRBV12-3 or TRBV12-4, the J call TRBJ1-3, with 7 bases lining up with TRBD1. The CDR3 is 13 amino acids. V was pared by 7 bases and J by 4 bases, with 4 bases of the junction left unmatched. The CDR3: CASKDRVGNTIYF. In nucleotides, the CDR3 is TGTGCCAGCAAAGACAGGGTGGGAAACACCATATATTTT.

This clonotype was counted only a few times. J is TRBJ1-6 and V is TRBV7-9; D is perhaps TRBD1 (5 bases). Trimming took off 5 bases at V and 6 bases at J, with 11 bases between the two ends. CDR1 is SEHNR and CDR2 is FQNEAQ in the germline V gene (reference sequence). The CDR3 is 14 residues long. The CDR3 bases are TGTGCCAGCAGCCACGAGGACACTAATTCACCCCTCCACTTT. Translating it yields CASSHEDTNSPLHF.

The sample holds a few counts of this clonotype. V gene TRBV6-2 or TRBV6-3 combines with J gene TRBJ2-5; possibly TRBD2 for D (5 bases). Per the germline V gene, CDR1 is MNHEY and CDR2 is SVGEGT. V was cut by 0 bases and J by 7 bases, with 18 bases left in between. The CDR3 is 16 amino acids. The DNA of the CDR3 is TGTGCCAGCAGTTACTCGGATTCCGGGGATCCTACGACCCAGTACTTC. Protein product: CASSYSDSGDPTTQYF.

This clonotype has a handful of counts. The J gene is TRBJ1-4, the V gene TRBV6-1; D is undetermined. Trimming removed 4 bases from V and 6 bases from J, with 15 bases in between. The CDR3 length is 15 residues. Germline V CDR1 and CDR2: MNHNS, SASEGT. The CDR3 loop reads CASSGNWGSDEKLFF. CDR3 nucleotide sequence: TGTGCCAGCAGTGGTAATTGGGGATCGGATGAAAAACTGTTTTTT.

This clonotype came up a few times. The chain is built from TRBV20-1 and TRBJ1-1, with D possibly matching TRBD1 (6 bases). This CDR3 has 12 amino acids. Trimming cost V 5 bases and J 3 bases, with 10 bases left between them. Germline lookup yields CDR1 DFQATT and CDR2 SNEGSKA (reference sequence). As DNA, the CDR3 is TGCAGTGCTTACGACAGGCACACTGAAGCTTTCTTT. Protein product: CSAYDRHTEAFF.

This clonotype was counted at least ten times. V gene TRBV7-2 combines with J gene TRBJ2-5, with 7 positions matching TRBD1. There are 13 residues in the CDR3. J was trimmed by 4 bases and V by 5 bases; bases with no gene match: 4. Per germline, CDR1 SGHTA and CDR2 FQGNSA. Here the CDR3 DNA reads TGTGCCAGCAGCCACAGGGGTACAGAGACCCAGTACTTC. Protein sequence: CASSHRGTETQYF.

This clonotype was recorded many times. This chain links TRBV6-5 with TRBJ1-1; 7 nucleotides agree with TRBD1. The CDR3 extends over 15 amino acids. Trimming removed 2 bases from V and 3 bases from J; junction bases left unmatched: 6. Germline CDR1 reads MNHEY; CDR2 reads SVGAGI. The CDR3 is CASSYLVTGDTEAFF. The CDR3 bases are TGTGCCAGCAGTTACCTCGTAACAGGGGACACTGAAGCTTTCTTT.

This clonotype was seen many times. The chain employs TRBV5-1 and TRBJ1-1; D is uncertain. The V gene's germline CDR1 is SGHRS and CDR2 YFSETQ. Trimming pared 4 bases from V and 0 bases from J, leaving 10 bases between. This CDR3 has 14 residues. CDR3 sequence: CASSPVTMNTEAFF. The CDR3 DNA is TGCGCCAGCAGCCCAGTAACTATGAACACTGAAGCTTTCTTT.

Concerning this clonotype itself: The germline gene is not matched at one end of the junction; a read error may be the cause. This chain links TRBV10-2 with TRBJ1-1, with 7 bases aligning to TRBD1. Germline loops: CDR1 WSHSY, CDR2 SAAADI. The CDR3 sequence is 15 residues long. CDR3 sequence (DNA): TGCGCCAGCAGCAGACAGGGAAGGGCCCGTTCCCTTTCTCTCTTT. This sequence encodes CASSRQGRARSLSLF.

This clonotype was seen more than once but under ten times. Because the CDR3's place on the DNA is in doubt, the DNA is left out and the CDR3 is given as listed by TCRdb. The chain joins TRBV12-3 or TRBV12-4 to TRBJ2-3; TRBD1, the table's D call, was not compared with the DNA. The CDR3 has 15 amino acids, counting both end residues. CDR3 loop: CASSSSAGEADTQYF.

The CDR3 reads CASSLDRLGDTQYF. CDR3 nucleotide sequence: TGTGCCAGCAGCCTGGACAGGCTAGGGGATACGCAGTATTTT. The chain employs TRBV3-1 and TRBJ2-3; TRBD1 matches at 7 bases. This CDR3 is 14 amino acids long. V lost 4 bases to trimming and J lost 6 bases; unmatched junction nucleotides: 7. Germline V gene sequence: CDR1 LGHDT, CDR2 YNNKEL (reference sequence).

DNA of the CDR3: TGTGCCAGCAGCCAAGATGGCCCTAGTGAGCAGTTCTTC. Translation: CASSQDGPSEQFF. The rearrangement uses TRBV3-1 and TRBJ2-1; D is unresolved. The germline V and J ends were trimmed by 0 bases and 9 bases, with 9 bases remaining between them. CDR1 LGHDT and CDR2 YNNKEL come from the germline V gene (reference sequence). The CDR3 has 13 amino acids.

The chain recombines TRBV2 with TRBJ1-2, with D possibly being TRBD1 (5 bases). CDR1 and CDR2 from the germline V gene are SNHLY and FYNNEI. CDR3 length equals 13 residues. V was pared by 7 bases and J by 7 bases, with 16 bases between. In nucleotides, the CDR3 is TGTGCCAGCACCGGGGCCATCATAGGTGGCTACACCTTC. It yields the protein CASTGAIIGGYTF.

V is TRBV2 and J is TRBJ1-5, with 8 bases identical to TRBD1. Germline V gene lookup returns CDR1 SNHLY and CDR2 FYNNEI. The CDR3 extends over 14 amino acids. V was pared by 5 bases and J by 3 bases, with 3 bases of the junction left unmatched. The CDR3 loop is CASSPDRDNQPQHF. The CDR3 nucleotides are TGTGCCAGCAGTCCGGACAGGGACAATCAGCCCCAGCATTTT.

The V gene is TRBV20-1, the J gene TRBJ2-7, with D perhaps being TRBD1 or TRBD2 (5 bases each). V lost 6 bases and J 1 base, leaving 16 bases between the germline ends. This CDR3 is 14 amino acids long. CDR1 is DFQATT and CDR2 is SNEGSKA in the germline V gene (reference sequence). The CDR3 sequence: CSAAGLGDSYEQYF. For the CDR3, the DNA is TGCAGTGCCGCCGGTCTGGGGGATTCCTACGAGCAGTACTTC.

This clonotype was recorded a few times. The genes are TRBV15 and TRBJ2-3; TRBD2 might be the D (5 bases). CDR1 LNHNV and CDR2 YYDKDF come from the germline V gene (reference sequence). Trimming took 5 bases from V and 2 from J, leaving 11 bases between them. This CDR3 is 14 amino acids long. The CDR3 DNA follows: TGTGCCACCAGCCCGGGATCCCCCACAGATACGCAGTATTTT. It is translated as CATSPGSPTDTQYF. Based on the CDR3 plus reference TRBV15 and TRBJ2-3, the full variable domain is DAMVIQNPRYQVTQFGKPVTLSCSQTLNHNVMYWYQQKSSQAPKLLFHYYDKDFNNEADTPDNFQSRRPNTSFCFLDIRSPGLGDTAMYLCATSPGSPTDTQYFGPGTRLTVL.

The V and J genes are TRBV5-1 and TRBJ2-2; 7 positions match TRBD2. This CDR3 region has 15 residues. Germline CDR1 reads SGHRS; CDR2 reads YFSETQ. The trim removed 4 bases at V and 0 bases at J, leaving 3 bases unmatched. The CDR3 loop reads CASSPSGTNTGELFF. As DNA, the CDR3 is TGCGCCAGCAGCCCGAGCGGGACGAACACCGGGGAGCTGTTTTTT. The whole variable domain, filled in from reference TRBV5-1 and TRBJ2-2, reads KAGVTQTPRYLIKTRGQQVTLSCSPISGHRSVSWYQQTPGQGLQFLFEYFSETQRNKGNFPGRFSGRQFSNSRSEMNVSTLELGDSALYLCASSPSGTNTGELFFGEGSRLTVL.